The clone carrying this T cell receptor beta chain was observed a few times. Its target is unknown. These data come from a study of response to subunit inactivated influenza vaccine. Overall study results and limits: New T cells are recruited in small numbers by each seasonal influenza vaccination, according to the authors' suggestion.

Each CDR3 protein gets one entry after TCRdb re-called the RT-PCR reads with MiXCR. Of 450,000 to 700,000 distinct CDR3 sequences detected, less than 15% appear once; the ten largest clones hold around 10%. After removal of 3 bases from V and 2 bases from J, the junction contained 9 bases not matched to a gene. Germline-derived CDR1 and CDR2 are DFQATT and SNEGSKA (reference sequence). This CDR3 has 15 amino acids. This TCR came from a man in his fifties who received an inactivated influenza vaccine. V and J are TRBV20-1 and TRBJ2-7, with 8 bases aligning to TRBD2. The material sequenced was PBMCs from blood, taken 11 to 12 days after vaccination. The CDR3 loop reads CSASPGTRNPYEQYF. Here the CDR3 DNA reads TGCAGTGCTAGCCCCGGGACTAGAAATCCCTACGAGCAGTACTTC.